This TCR beta chain came from a study of blood T cells in healthy people across ages. CDR1 and CDR2 (germline): MNHEY, SMNVEV (reference sequence). The J segment lost 0 bases and the V segment lost 5 bases, leaving 6 bases of the junction unmatched. The length of the CDR3 is 16 residues. A J-beta primer mix and a sample-barcoded 5' primer were used in a second PCR of roughly 7 to 12 cycles. TCRdb ran MiXCR on the 5' RACE reads and lists one entry per CDR3 protein. The sample gives hundreds of thousands of distinct CDR3 sequences, just over 55% of which show up once; under 30% is in the top ten. The sequenced material came from blood. This clonotype was obtained from a middle-aged man in good health. The rearrangement links TRBV27 to TRBJ2-2; 7 positions agree with TRBD2. CDR3 sequence: CASSVIAGANTGELFF. In DNA, the CDR3 is TGTGCCAGCAGTGTAATAGCGGGCGCGAACACCGGGGAGCTGTTTTTT.